This T cell receptor (beta chain) derives from a study of T cell responses to AZD1222 COVID-19 vaccine. Profiling relied on immunoSEQ multiplex PCR, and the TCRdb table lists in-frame clones only, not all of them. The sample includes roughly 100,000 clones, approximately 87% of them seen just once. The CDR3 consists of 13 residues. Germline loops: CDR1 SNHLY, CDR2 FYNNEI. V was trimmed by 8 bases and J by 5 bases, leaving 13 bases between them. To note about this clone: What it binds is unknown.

Study outcomes and limitations: As reported, nearly half of all spike-specific TCRs target variant regions that are unmutated. Of the AZD1222 recipients, only 5 to 7 were seropositive at baseline.

The receptor was derived from an adult in good health. The chain joins TRBV2 to TRBJ2-1, with D perhaps TRBD1 (6 bases). The sample here was peripheral blood, taken on day 0 of AZD1222 vaccination. The CDR3 here is CASHQGLHNEQFF. CDR3 nucleotides: TGTGCCAGCCACCAGGGGCTCCACAATGAGCAGTTCTTC.